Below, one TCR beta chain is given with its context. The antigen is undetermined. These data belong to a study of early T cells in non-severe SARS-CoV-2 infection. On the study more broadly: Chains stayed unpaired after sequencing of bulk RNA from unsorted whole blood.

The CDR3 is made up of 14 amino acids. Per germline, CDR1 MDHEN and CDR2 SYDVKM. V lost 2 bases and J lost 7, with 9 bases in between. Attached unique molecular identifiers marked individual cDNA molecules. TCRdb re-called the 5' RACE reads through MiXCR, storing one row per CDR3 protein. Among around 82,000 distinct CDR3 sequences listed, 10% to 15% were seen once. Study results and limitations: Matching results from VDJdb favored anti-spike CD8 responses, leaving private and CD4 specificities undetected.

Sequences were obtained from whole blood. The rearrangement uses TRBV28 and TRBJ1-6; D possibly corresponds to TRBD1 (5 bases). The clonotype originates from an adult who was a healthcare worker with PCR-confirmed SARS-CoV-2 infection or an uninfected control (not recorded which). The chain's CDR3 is CASSLVQANSPLHF. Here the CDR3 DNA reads TGTGCCAGCAGTTTAGTACAGGCGAATTCACCCCTCCACTTT.